This TCR beta chain was observed in a study of blood T cell repertoires in COVID-19 (dated by TCRdb to 2019 to 2021). Looking at the study overall: Collaborator samples came from the United States, Italy and Spain and covered acute and convalescent phases of COVID-19. The prospective study material was composed of cDNA or gDNA derived from T cells, B-cell-depleted T cells, or PBMCs. Deeply sampled blood TCRbeta repertoires from subjects exposed to, actively infected with, or recovered from COVID-19 were included in the dataset. The repertoires were released in a freely available public database meant as a resource for research on the immune response to SARS-CoV-2. The samples were drawn from the first 160 participants of the ongoing ImmuneRACE study and from some 1,300 subjects provided by 6 global collaborators. A de-identified subject ID, COVID-19 status, age in years and sex were almost always included in the sample metadata. HLA class I and class II types, where available, came from metadata supplied by the sample provider rather than from assay-based typing. The full study reports these points: Clinical and demographic metadata were provided uncurated, with the amount varying by source and participant.

TCRbeta CDR3 regions were amplified from genomic DNA by means of the immunoSEQ Assay, a bias-controlled multiplex PCR. Per the authors' processing: Within the assay, amplification of reference gene primers was used to estimate how many nucleated cells each sample contained. Sequence reads were collapsed and filtered to measure the absolute abundance of every unique TCRbeta CDR3 rearrangement. Productive Simpson clonality was computed per sample as the square root of Simpson's diversity index over productive rearrangements. TCRdb stores this immuneACCESS table with in-frame sequences only. Part of the clones is absent; in the studies checked, under half of the shortfall reflects unresolved V genes, and no reason is known for the rest. Clone size and V and J calls were adopted from that table, with D and trimming inferred from the DNA. The sample contains just over 250,000 clones, more than 90% of them found a single time. About 2.5% of the sample goes to the ten largest clones.

At one collaborating source in Seattle, patients were enrolled during active infection and were followed longitudinally through the course of disease. Each collaborating institution followed its own protocols to collect whole blood in K2EDTA tubes. For TCRbeta analysis, collaborator samples were shipped as frozen whole blood, as isolated PBMCs, or as DNA extracted from either sample type. In regard to this clone: The antigen it recognizes is unknown. Base qualities are missing; no much larger clone stands one base away.

The CDR3 numbers 15 residues from cysteine through phenylalanine. The DNA shown is the 45-base CDR3, in frame from base 1. The germline ends are 11 bases apart after V is trimmed by 4 bases and J by 0 bases. The CDR1 and CDR2 encoded by the germline V gene (reference sequence) are SGHNT and YYREEE. Recombination joined TRBV5-4 with TRBJ2-1; no D gene call is confident. Input material: peripheral blood. The source of this sequence is a person aged 18 to 30 with COVID-19, enrolled during active disease. The nucleotides are TGTGCCAGCAGCCACTCGAGTAGCTCCTACAATGAGCAGTTCTTC. Translated, it reads CASSHSSSSYNEQFF.